This TCR beta chain was found in a study of blood T cell repertoires in COVID-19. This clone was observed a handful of times. CDR3 length: 13 amino acids. Germline V gene lookup returns CDR1 LNHDA and CDR2 SQIVND (reference sequence). The ends were cut back, 4 bases at V and 2 bases at J, with 8 bases in the middle. TCRdb keeps only in-frame clones here, not all; method: immunoSEQ multiplex PCR. The sample shows 310,000 or so clones, about 83% of them seen only once. The chain recombines TRBV19 with TRBJ2-5; D is ambiguous. This receptor was taken from a woman aged 45-59 years with acute or convalescent COVID-19. Sequencing was performed on peripheral blood. The CDR3 here is CASSNEYQETQYF. In nucleotides, the CDR3 is TGTGCCAGTAGTAACGAGTATCAAGAGACCCAGTACTTC.